What follows are 4 T cell receptor beta chains derived from one specimen sequenced in a study of STAT3 mutations in large granular lymphocyte leukemia (dated by TCRdb to 2018 to 2020). These receptors lack a known antigen. Library preparation used the immunoSEQ multiplex PCR assay. Imported from immuneACCESS, the table was reduced by TCRdb to in-frame sequences with V and J called. These copies leave out some clones; in studies compared against another copy, an unresolved V gene accounts for under half, and the cause of the remainder is not known. This sample holds 3,000 to 4,000 clones; 74% were observed only once. Under 35% of the sample comes from the top ten. On the study overall, not on this receptor specifically: At least one immunodominant TCRbeta clonotype was identified in every T-LGLL patient, and multiple immunodominant subclonotypes were identified in about half of the T-LGLL patients.

Sequencing was performed on peripheral blood mononuclear cells. The source of these receptors is a man in his sixties with T-cell large granular lymphocyte leukemia. Some clones in this sample may be carry-over from other donors' samples. The age is the age at diagnosis.

DNA of the CDR3: TGTGCCTGGGACCTAGGGGGGTACAATGAGCAGTTCTTC. Protein: CAWDLGGYNEQFF. The rearrangement joins TRBV30 to TRBJ2-1; D is possibly TRBD1 or TRBD2 (6 bases each). Germline lookup yields CDR1 GTSNPN and CDR2 SVGIG (reference sequence). This CDR3 has 13 amino acids. Trimming pared 5 bases from V and 4 bases from J, leaving 12 bases between.

The chain is built from TRBV20-1 and TRBJ2-7; tentatively, D is TRBD1 (5 bases). CDR1 and CDR2 from the germline V gene are DFQATT and SNEGSKA (reference sequence). This CDR3 is built from 11 residues. V was trimmed by 6 bases and J by 3 bases, leaving 9 bases between them. The CDR3 spells CSALDNYEQYF. For the CDR3, the DNA is TGCAGTGCCCTGGACAACTACGAGCAGTACTTC.

The V and J genes are TRBV27 and TRBJ2-5, with 14 bases matching TRBD2. Germline V gene sequence: CDR1 MNHEY, CDR2 SMNVEV (reference sequence). CDR3 length: 16 amino acids. Trimming cost V 6 bases and J 4 bases; bases outside gene matches: 7. CDR3 DNA sequence: TGTGCCAGCAGGCGACTAGCGGGAGGGTTTCGAGAGACCCAGTACTTC. Translating it yields CASRRLAGGFRETQYF.

The rearrangement uses TRBV5-1 and TRBJ1-1; no clear D gene. Trimming took off 4 bases at V and 1 base at J, with 14 bases between the two ends. This CDR3 has 15 amino acids. The germline V gene has CDR1 SGHRS and CDR2 YFSETQ. The CDR3 nucleotides are TGCGCCAGCAGCACTGGCGTAGGGTCGAACACTGAAGCTTTCTTT. It translates to CASSTGVGSNTEAFF.